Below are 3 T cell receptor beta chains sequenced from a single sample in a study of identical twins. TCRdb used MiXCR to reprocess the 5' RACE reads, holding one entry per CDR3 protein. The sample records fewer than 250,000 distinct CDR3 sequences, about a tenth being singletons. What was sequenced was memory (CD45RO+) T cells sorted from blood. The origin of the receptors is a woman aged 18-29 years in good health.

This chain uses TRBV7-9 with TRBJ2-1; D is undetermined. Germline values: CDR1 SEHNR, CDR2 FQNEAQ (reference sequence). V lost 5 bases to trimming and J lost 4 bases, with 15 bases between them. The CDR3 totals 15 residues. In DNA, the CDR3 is TGTGCCAGCAGCCCACACCTGGCACCGTACAATGAGCAGTTCTTC. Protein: CASSPHLAPYNEQFF.

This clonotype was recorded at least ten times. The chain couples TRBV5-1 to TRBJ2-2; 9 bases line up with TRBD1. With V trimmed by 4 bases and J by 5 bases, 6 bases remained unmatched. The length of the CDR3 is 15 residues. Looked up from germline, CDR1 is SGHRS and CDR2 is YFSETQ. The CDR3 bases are TGCGCCAGCAGCCTCGGGACAGGGTCTACCGGGGAGCTGTTTTTT. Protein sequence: CASSLGTGSTGELFF.

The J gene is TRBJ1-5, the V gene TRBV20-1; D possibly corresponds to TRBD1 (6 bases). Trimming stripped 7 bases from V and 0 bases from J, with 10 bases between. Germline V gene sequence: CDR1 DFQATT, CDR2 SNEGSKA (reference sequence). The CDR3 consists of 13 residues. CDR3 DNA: TGCAGTGTAGGACAGAATAGCAATCAGCCCCAGCATTTT. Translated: CSVGQNSNQPQHF.